This note documents a single T cell receptor beta chain sequence. Its antigen is unidentified. Looked up from germline, CDR1 is SGHTA and CDR2 is FQGTGA. This CDR3 has 16 amino acids. Trimming took off 5 bases at V and 0 bases at J, with 13 bases between the two ends. The record originates from a study of graft-versus-host responses after intestinal transplantation. On the study more broadly: Recipients had multivisceral, liver-intestinal, or isolated intestinal transplants. Following induction with anti-thymocyte globulin, all recipients were given tacrolimus and steroids for two to four years.

Clones were sequenced by immunoSEQ multiplex PCR, and TCRdb holds only the in-frame ones, with some missing. The sample lists more than 65,000 clones, approximately 91% occurring once. Study results and caveats: Ileal or blood samples showed some GvH clones first, and such clones were also found in recipient marrow. Those patients showing graft-donor T cell macrochimerism displayed high graft-versus-host to host-versus-graft clonal ratios in allografts.

Here the sequenced sample was unstimulated CD4+ T cells sorted from spleen or lymph node cells, taken before intestinal transplant. This clonotype was sampled from a human donor who received an intestinal transplant. The chain is built from TRBV7-3 and TRBJ2-2, with D perhaps TRBD1 (6 bases). CDR3 DNA sequence: TGTGCCAGCAGCCCCAGTAGGACAGCGAACACCGGGGAGCTGTTTTTT. This translates into CASSPSRTANTGELFF.